This T cell receptor beta chain was identified in a study of blood T cell repertoires in COVID-19. Study context: Both acute and convalescent COVID-19 samples were obtained from the United States, Italy and Spain. PBMCs, B-cell-depleted T cells, or T cells provided the cDNA or gDNA that made up the material.

Cohort allocation depended upon clinical history that participants reported. Unmatched junction bases numbered 5, after V lost 0 bases and J lost 6 bases. The CDR3 has 15 residues. Per the germline V gene, CDR1 is SGHNT and CDR2 is YYREEE (reference sequence). Authors' methods: Amplification with reference gene primers provided the estimates of nucleated cell counts. TCRdb keeps only in-frame clones here, not all; method: immunoSEQ multiplex PCR. Clone size and V and J calls were adopted from that table, with D and trimming inferred from the DNA. The data contain 150,000 to 200,000 clones, 70% to 90% of them singletons.

Material: PBMCs or T cells enriched from blood (not recorded which). J is TRBJ1-2 and V is TRBV5-4, with 10 bases matching TRBD1. This TCR was recovered from a woman in her fifties or sixties who had recovered from COVID-19. CDR3 bases: TGTGCCAGCAGCTTGGGTGGACAGGGGGTAGATGGCTACACCTTC. Residues: CASSLGGQGVDGYTF.